The clone carrying this TCR beta chain was seen a few times. Its target is unknown. The sample belongs to a study of identical twins. Study-level points and caveats: For out-of-frame beta sequences, excess twin sharing was weaker. Findings depended on cross-sectional statistics rather than tracking the same donors.

With template switching, a universal primer site was added, and the cDNA carried unique molecular identifiers. MiXCR, applied by TCRdb to the 5' RACE reads, yields one record per CDR3 protein. The sample carries around 530,000 distinct CDR3 sequences, roughly 15% recorded once. V was shortened by 4 bases and J by 4 bases, with 20 bases between the two germline ends. The germline CDR1 and CDR2 sequences are SGHDT and YYEEEE. CDR3 size: 16 residues. This sample also belongs to another study, concerning yellow fever vaccine responses in identical twins.

The J gene is TRBJ2-5, the V gene TRBV5-6; D not certain. This TCR came from a woman aged 18 to 35 in good health. The material sequenced was CD4+ T cells sorted from blood. CDR3 in amino acids: CASSNVRQSRGETQYF. For the CDR3, the DNA is TGTGCCAGCAGCAACGTTAGGCAGTCAAGAGGAGAGACCCAGTACTTC.